The entry below describes one T cell receptor beta chain. TCRdb keeps only in-frame clones here, not all; method: immunoSEQ multiplex PCR. The sample shows 500,000 to 750,000 clones, 85% to 90% of them seen only once. This specimen belongs to a study of shared T cell receptors in the human thymus. The CDR3 is 16 residues long. V lost 7 bases to trimming and J lost 4 bases; unmatched junction nucleotides: 7. CDR1 SNHLY and CDR2 FYNNEI come from the germline V gene. The same sample was also studied in work on human thymus T cells. From that report: Corrective cardiac surgery supplied the resected thymus tissue. Related research has reported that thymic repertoires overlap highly among unrelated individuals.

This TCR came from a boy in the first two years of life with a congenital heart defect. The chain has TRBV2 and TRBJ2-3, with 14 bases aligning to TRBD2. Specimen: thymocytes. CDR3 amino acids: CASTRLAGGPPDTQYF. The DNA of the CDR3 is TGTGCCAGCACCCGACTAGCGGGAGGGCCGCCAGATACGCAGTATTTT.